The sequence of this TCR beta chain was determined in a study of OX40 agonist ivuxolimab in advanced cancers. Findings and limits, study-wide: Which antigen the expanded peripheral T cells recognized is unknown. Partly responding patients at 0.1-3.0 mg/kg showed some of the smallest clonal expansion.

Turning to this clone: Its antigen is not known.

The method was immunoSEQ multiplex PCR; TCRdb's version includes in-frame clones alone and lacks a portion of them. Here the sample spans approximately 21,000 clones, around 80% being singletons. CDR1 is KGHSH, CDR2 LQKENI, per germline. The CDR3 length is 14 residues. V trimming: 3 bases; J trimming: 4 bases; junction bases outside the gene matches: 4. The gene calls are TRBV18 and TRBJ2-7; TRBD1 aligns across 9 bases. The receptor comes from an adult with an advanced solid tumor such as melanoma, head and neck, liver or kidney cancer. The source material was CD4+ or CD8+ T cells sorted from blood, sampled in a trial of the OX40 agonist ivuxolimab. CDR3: CASSPDRGWYEQYF. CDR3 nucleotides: TGTGCCAGCTCACCGGACAGGGGTTGGTACGAGCAGTACTTC.